The 17 T cell receptor beta chains reported below all come from one sample, sequenced in a study of blood T cell repertoires in COVID-19. Profiled with immunoSEQ multiplex PCR; TCRdb holds only in-frame clones, not every one. The sample shows approximately 300,000 clones, around 89% of them seen only once. Sequencing was done on a sample of peripheral blood. Receptors were obtained from a young man who had recovered from COVID-19.

This clone came up a few times. This chain uses TRBV2 with TRBJ2-1; D perhaps matches TRBD2 (7 bases). Trimming took 11 bases from V and 3 from J, leaving 26 bases between them. This CDR3 spans 17 amino acids. Germline V CDR1 and CDR2: SNHLY, FYNNEI. The CDR3 protein is CAAAGGLELASYNEQFF. CDR3 DNA: TGTGCCGCGGCCGGGGGGCTGGAACTAGCGAGCTACAATGAGCAGTTCTTC.

The V and J genes are TRBV19 and TRBJ2-7; TRBD1 is a possible D gene (5 bases). This CDR3 spans 13 amino acids. From germline, CDR1 is LNHDA and CDR2 SQIVND (reference sequence). The V end lost 4 bases, the J end lost 1 base, and 8 bases lay between the germline ends. CDR3: CASSTGPSYEQYF. CDR3 coding DNA: TGTGCCAGTAGTACAGGGCCGTCCTACGAGCAGTACTTC.

This chain links TRBV19 with TRBJ1-5; 8 bases match TRBD1. This CDR3 has 18 amino acids. Germline V gene sequence: CDR1 LNHDA, CDR2 SQIVND (reference sequence). V was clipped by 1 base and J by 1 base; unmatched bases: 9. This CDR3 reads CASSIGTAGGPSNQPQHF. The CDR3 DNA reads as TGTGCCAGTAGTATAGGAACGGCAGGGGGCCCGAGCAATCAGCCCCAGCATTTT.

The chain has TRBV7-9 and TRBJ1-2, with D hard to call. The V gene lost 2 bases and the J gene lost 3 bases, with 16 bases spanning the gap. There are 16 residues in the CDR3. Germline values: CDR1 SEHNR, CDR2 FQNEAQ (reference sequence). CDR3 sequence: CASSLLIRELDYGYTF. The CDR3 region has the DNA TGTGCCAGCAGCTTATTGATTCGGGAGTTGGACTATGGCTACACCTTC.

This clone was counted once. This chain joins TRBV11-2 and TRBJ2-1; D possibly corresponds to TRBD2 (6 bases). V was clipped by 2 bases and J by 4 bases, with 12 bases between them. Germline V lookup: CDR1 SGHAT, CDR2 FQNNGV. The CDR3 is made up of 15 amino acids. CDR3 DNA sequence: TGTGCCAGCAGCTTATTAACGGGGGATTACAATGAGCAGTTCTTC. Translating it yields CASSLLTGDYNEQFF.

The chain recombines TRBV27 with TRBJ1-1; the D gene is possibly TRBD1 (5 bases). The V gene's germline CDR1 is MNHEY and CDR2 SMNVEV (reference sequence). Trimming shortened V by 5 bases and J by 1 base, and 11 bases separated the two germline ends. The CDR3 is made up of 14 amino acids. The DNA for the CDR3 is TGTGCCAGCAGTCCTCTGACAGAGAACACTGAAGCTTTCTTT. Translating gives CASSPLTENTEAFF.

This clone has more than one count but fewer than ten. The V and J genes are TRBV5-1 and TRBJ1-3; D gene ambiguous. Germline V lookup: CDR1 SGHRS, CDR2 YFSETQ. CDR3 length: 15 amino acids. Trimming cost V 4 bases and J 0 bases, with 11 bases left between them. The CDR3 bases are TGCGCCAGCAGCCCCCTCACGAGCTCTGGAAACACCATATATTTT. Translated: CASSPLTSSGNTIYF.

Remarks on this clone: Other nucleotide sequences in the sample specify the same CDR3. The chain combines TRBV19 with TRBJ1-2, with no clear D. Trimming removed 3 bases from V and 3 bases from J, with 8 bases in between. Germline-derived CDR1 and CDR2 are LNHDA and SQIVND (reference sequence). This CDR3 has 13 residues. The DNA of the CDR3 is TGTGCCAGTAGTATTAGCGGGGACTATGGCTACACCTTC. Its translation is CASSISGDYGYTF.

The chain joins TRBV6-5 to TRBJ2-3; 8 bases line up with TRBD2. The CDR3 length is 15 residues. V gave up 4 bases and J gave up 2 bases; unmatched junction bases: 5. The germline V gene encodes CDR1 MNHEY and CDR2 SVGAGI. The CDR3 loop reads CASSSRLATTDTQYF. CDR3 DNA: TGTGCCAGCAGTTCCAGACTAGCGACCACAGATACGCAGTATTTT.

The J gene is TRBJ1-5, the V gene TRBV6-1, with TRBD1 matching 8 bases. The germline gives CDR1 MNHNS, CDR2 SASEGT. The CDR3 is 14 residues long. V shed 0 bases, J shed 16 bases, and the junction held 11 bases outside the gene matches. CDR3: CASSEANSPGQEHF. The CDR3 region has the DNA TGTGCCAGCAGTGAAGCGAATTCTCCGGGACAGGAACATTTT.

As concerns this clone: The same CDR3 arises from other DNA sequences in this sample as well. V gene TRBV6-5 combines with J gene TRBJ2-1; 12 bases are a match to TRBD2. V trimming: 5 bases; J trimming: 4 bases; junction bases outside the gene matches: 3. The CDR3 runs 15 residues. The germline CDR1 and CDR2 sequences are MNHEY and SVGAGI. CDR3 region: CASSTGTSGYNEQFF. CDR3 DNA sequence: TGTGCCAGCAGTACCGGGACTAGCGGGTACAATGAGCAGTTCTTC.

The V and J genes are TRBV5-4 and TRBJ1-1; D unclear. V lost 3 bases and J lost 1, with 10 bases in between. This CDR3 is built from 14 residues. The germline V gene encodes CDR1 SGHNT and CDR2 YYREEE (reference sequence). The CDR3 DNA reads TGTGCCAGCAGCTCGAAACATGGGAACACTGAAGCTTTCTTT. Protein product: CASSSKHGNTEAFF.

V gene TRBV19 combines with J gene TRBJ2-1, with TRBD1 identical over 8 bases. The CDR3 runs 15 residues. Germline V gene data show CDR1 as LNHDA and CDR2 as SQIVND (reference sequence). J was trimmed by 6 bases and V by 3 bases; bases with no gene match: 7. The CDR3 protein is CASSILLGQGNEQFF. In DNA form, the CDR3 reads TGTGCCAGTAGTATCCTCCTCGGACAGGGCAATGAGCAGTTCTTC.

The V gene is TRBV5-4, the J gene TRBJ2-5, with a possible D match to TRBD2 (6 bases). CDR1 SGHNT and CDR2 YYREEE come from the germline V gene (reference sequence). V gave up 0 bases and J gave up 0 bases, with 9 bases separating them. The CDR3 totals 15 residues. The DNA for the CDR3 is TGTGCCAGCAGCTTGGACGCGGGGAACCAAGAGACCCAGTACTTC. It codes for CASSLDAGNQETQYF.

The chain links TRBV11-2 to TRBJ2-1; 14 bases are a match to TRBD2. With 5 bases clipped from V and 9 bases from J, the junction kept 3 bases outside the gene matches. There are 14 residues in the CDR3. CDR1 and CDR2 from the germline V gene are SGHAT and FQNNGV. The CDR3 reads CASSAGLAGAEQFF. The CDR3 coding sequence is TGTGCCAGCAGCGCGGGACTAGCGGGGGCTGAGCAGTTCTTC.

The J gene is TRBJ1-5, the V gene TRBV19; TRBD1 matches at 11 bases. Per the germline V gene, CDR1 is LNHDA and CDR2 is SQIVND (reference sequence). V shed 6 bases, J shed 6 bases, and the junction held 16 bases outside the gene matches. The CDR3 contains 18 residues. CDR3 protein: CASRIDSGTGGRSQPQHF. CDR3 bases: TGTGCCAGTAGGATCGACTCCGGGACAGGGGGTCGAAGTCAGCCCCAGCATTTT.

This chain uses TRBV18 with TRBJ1-3, with a weak D call TRBD1 (6 bases). Germline assignment: CDR1 KGHSH and CDR2 LQKENI. The CDR3 contains 15 residues. The ends were cut back, 3 bases at V and 1 base at J, with 10 bases in the middle. The CDR3 coding sequence is TGTGCCAGCTCACCTCAGGGGTTGTCTGGAAACACCATATATTTT. This sequence encodes CASSPQGLSGNTIYF.